Sequencing of this TCR beta chain was carried out in a study of T cells after yellow fever vaccination (dated by TCRdb to between 2017 and 2020). Notes on the research overall: The SMART-Seq v4 Ultra Low Input RNA kit was used to prepare libraries from fractions with low cell numbers. To track T-cell clones before and after primary and booster YFV17D yellow fever vaccination, bulk TCR alpha and beta repertoires were sequenced longitudinally. Two healthy male donors, one aged 18 to 30 and one aged 30 to 40 years, made up the cohort. Bulk PBMC replicates and cell subsets were isolated from blood drawn at multiple timepoints before and after both primary and secondary immunization. Broader findings and caveats from the paper: Because abundant contaminating clonotypes from the bulk population could be contained in FACS-sorted repertoires, computational filtering was required. A small fraction of clonotypes showed up in both the CD4 and CD8 compartments, probably as a result of convergent recombination. The secondary T-cell response was weaker than the primary response but faster, peaking on day 5 instead of day 15. After the booster, most clones that had expanded after primary vaccination were detected again (nearly 98% of CD4 and roughly nine tenths of CD8), suggesting broad maintenance of memory. Because only two donors were included in the study, the extent to which the findings can be generalized is limited.

Synthesis of TCR cDNA relied on 5'RACE template switching, a step that introduced a universal primer site along with unique molecular identifiers. Priming of cDNA synthesis was performed from both the TCR alpha and TCR beta constant segments. Two PCR steps were used to amplify libraries, with sample barcodes and sequencing adapters being added in the second step. Sequencing of the libraries was done on either Illumina HiSeq 2500 (2x100 bp) or NovaSeq (2x150 bp). The authors' pipeline ran thus. MIGEC handled demultiplexing of reads and collapsing into UMI consensus sequences, while MiXCR performed V(D)J alignment. Vaccine-responding clonotypes were identified with edgeR using replicate PBMC samples, with FDR below 0.01 and a log2 fold change above 5 up to day 15 being required. Bulk clonotypes were assigned CD4 or CD8 identity according to which sequenced CD4 or CD8 repertoire held them at higher abundance. TCRdb itself trimmed the public reads at Q25 with fastp, ran MiXCR and retained productive beta chains. CDR3 protein sequences are deduplicated, and each keeps its most common genes and DNA. The V and J calls come from TCRdb's annotation, not from the publication. Across this sample there are 600,000 to 750,000 distinct CDR3 sequences, with roughly an eighth seen only once. The ten largest clones represent under 15% of the sample.

This clonotype was observed at least ten times. This clone's antigen is unknown. Base-call qualities are not available, and no considerably larger clone is one nucleotide away. Trimming takes 3 bases from V and 5 bases from J, and the germline ends sit 11 bases apart. CDR1 and CDR2 were assigned from the germline V gene as ENHRY and SYGVKD. Its CDR3 holds 14 amino acids, cysteine through phenylalanine. Only the CDR3 DNA stays, 42 bases, in frame from base 1. The sample's treatment or condition label is to be understood as: live attenuated yellow fever vaccine strain. At each blood-draw timepoint, two biological replicates of bulk PBMCs were collected. A standard Ficoll-Paque protocol was used to isolate PBMCs from peripheral blood. RNA was extracted with TriZol from bulk PBMCs, CD4 and CD8 fractions, and dextramer-positive and dextramer-negative fractions.

Recombination linked TRBV10-3 to TRBJ1-5; the D gene is perhaps TRBD1, on 5 matching bases. Sequenced material: PBMCs, taken on the day of the yellow fever booster vaccination. The sequence was obtained from a man aged 25-45 years who received the YFV17D yellow fever vaccine. This receptor has the CDR3 CAISESVRDQPQHF. The DNA sequence reads TGTGCCATCAGTGAATCGGTCAGGGATCAGCCCCAGCATTTT.